Listed below are T cell receptor beta chains from one sample, sequenced in a study of beta chain features in type 1 diabetes. Libraries were prepared by immunoSEQ multiplex PCR; TCRdb keeps only in-frame clonotypes and omits some of them. This table has under 350,000 clones, about 13% appearing once. Sequenced material: naive CD4+ T cells from blood. The receptor set was obtained from a man younger than 40 with type 1 diabetes. Both conserved end residues are part of each CDR3. The D gene is left open where the match is weak. Size is stated for part of the rows, as once, few or many counts, or as a class when the clone is expanded.

v_gene: TRBV29-1; j_gene: TRBJ2-1; d_gene: TRBD1; abundance: few; CDR3nt: TGCAGCGTTGATAGCGGACAGGGTTACAATGAGCAGTTCTTC; CDR3aa: CSVDSGQGYNEQFF
v_gene: TRBV9; j_gene: TRBJ2-5; d_gene: .; abundance: .; CDR3nt: TGTGCCAGCAGCGTTCAACCAGGGGAAGAGACCCAGTACTTC; CDR3aa: CASSVQPGEETQYF
v_gene: TRBV6-5; j_gene: TRBJ2-5; d_gene: .; abundance: few; CDR3nt: TGTGCCAGCAGTTCATTGGGGAGCCAAGAGACCCAGTACTTC; CDR3aa: CASSSLGSQETQYF
v_gene: TRBV7-9; j_gene: TRBJ1-2; d_gene: .; abundance: .; CDR3nt: TGTGCCAGCAGCTTAAAATCGGCAGGGGATGGCTACACCTTC; CDR3aa: CASSLKSAGDGYTF
v_gene: TRBV4-3; j_gene: TRBJ2-2; d_gene: .; abundance: few; CDR3nt: TGCGCCAGCAGCCAAGGCACGGGGACGAACACCGGGGAGCTGTTTTTT; CDR3aa: CASSQGTGTNTGELFF
v_gene: TRBV5-4; j_gene: TRBJ2-3; d_gene: .; abundance: .; CDR3nt: TGTGCCAGCAGCCTTCGTTTTTACACAGATACGCAGTATTTT; CDR3aa: CASSLRFYTDTQYF
v_gene: TRBV9; j_gene: TRBJ2-5; d_gene: TRBD2; abundance: .; CDR3nt: TGTGCCAGCAGCGTAGTAGGAGCGGGAGGGGAGACCCAGTACTTC; CDR3aa: CASSVVGAGGETQYF
v_gene: TRBV11-2; j_gene: TRBJ2-2; d_gene: .; abundance: .; CDR3nt: TGTGCCAGCAGCTTCAGGGGTCGTCCCGGGGAGCTGTTTTTT; CDR3aa: CASSFRGRPGELFF
v_gene: TRBV7-6; j_gene: TRBJ2-7; d_gene: TRBD1; abundance: .; CDR3nt: TGTGCCAGCAGCTTAGGGACAGGGAGCTCCTACGAGCAGTACTTC; CDR3aa: CASSLGTGSSYEQYF
v_gene: TRBV30; j_gene: TRBJ2-1; d_gene: TRBD1; abundance: few; CDR3nt: TGTGCCTGGAGTGAAACAGGGGGGCAGTTCTTC; CDR3aa: CAWSETGGQFF
v_gene: TRBV6-1; j_gene: TRBJ2-7; d_gene: .; abundance: few; CDR3nt: TGTGCCAGCGTTTCGGGATACGAGCAGTACTTC; CDR3aa: CASVSGYEQYF
v_gene: TRBV5-1; j_gene: TRBJ2-1; d_gene: TRBD2; abundance: .; CDR3nt: TGCGCCAGCAGCTGGACTAGCGGGAGTGGCAATGAGCAGTTCTTC; CDR3aa: CASSWTSGSGNEQFF
v_gene: TRBV28; j_gene: TRBJ1-1; d_gene: .; abundance: .; CDR3nt: TGTGCCAGCAGCCCCAACAGGAACACTGAAGCTTTCTTT; CDR3aa: CASSPNRNTEAFF
v_gene: TRBV9; j_gene: TRBJ2-3; d_gene: .; abundance: .; CDR3nt: TGTGCCAGCAGCGTAGTCGATCGGTCCACAGATACGCAGTATTTT; CDR3aa: CASSVVDRSTDTQYF
v_gene: TRBV30; j_gene: TRBJ2-5; d_gene: .; abundance: few; CDR3nt: TGTGCCTGGGGGCCGGTCGAAGAGACCCAGTACTTC; CDR3aa: CAWGPVEETQYF
v_gene: TRBV9; j_gene: TRBJ1-3; d_gene: .; abundance: .; CDR3nt: TGTGCCAGCAGCGTAGGGGCTGTAATCTCTGGAAACACCATATATTTT; CDR3aa: CASSVGAVISGNTIYF
v_gene: TRBV5-6; j_gene: TRBJ2-7; d_gene: .; abundance: .; CDR3nt: TGTGCCAGCAGCTTGGCCGAACTAGCCGATACCTACGAGCAGTACTTC; CDR3aa: CASSLAELADTYEQYF
v_gene: TRBV4-2; j_gene: TRBJ2-1; d_gene: TRBD2; abundance: .; CDR3nt: TGTGCCAGCAGCCAAGCGGGAGGGCCGAATGAGCAGTTCTTC; CDR3aa: CASSQAGGPNEQFF